Detailed here is one T cell receptor (beta chain). This sample stems from a study of blood T cell repertoires in COVID-19. Study-wide context: T cells, B-cell-depleted T cells, or PBMCs supplied cDNA or gDNA.

As originally analysed: Cell counts per sample came from amplifying reference gene primers. The assay was immunoSEQ multiplex PCR, and TCRdb's table has in-frame clones only and misses some. V, J and clone size are taken as reported in that table, and D and trimming were inferred from the DNA itself. This sample carries 200,000 to 250,000 clones, about four fifths of them seen once, and the ten largest clones take roughly 5%. The CDR3 runs 14 residues. Germline V gene lookup returns CDR1 SNHLY and CDR2 FYNNEI. Trimming pared 10 bases from V and 5 bases from J, leaving 20 bases between. Sequencing was performed on PBMCs or T cells enriched from blood (not recorded which). The chain links TRBV2 to TRBJ1-1; D gene unclear. This receptor was obtained from a woman aged 45-59 years who had been exposed to COVID-19. DNA for the CDR3: TGTGCCACCCAGGAGGGCGGGGAGAGGACTGAAGCTTTCTTT. This gives the protein CATQEGGERTEAFF. Full variable domain (outside the CDR3, taken from reference TRBV2 and TRBJ1-1): EPEVTQTPSHQVTQMGQEVILRCVPISNHLYFYWYRQILGQKVEFLVSFYNNEISEKSEIFDDQFSVERPDGSNFTLKIRSTKLEDSAMYFCATQEGGERTEAFFGQGTRLTVV.